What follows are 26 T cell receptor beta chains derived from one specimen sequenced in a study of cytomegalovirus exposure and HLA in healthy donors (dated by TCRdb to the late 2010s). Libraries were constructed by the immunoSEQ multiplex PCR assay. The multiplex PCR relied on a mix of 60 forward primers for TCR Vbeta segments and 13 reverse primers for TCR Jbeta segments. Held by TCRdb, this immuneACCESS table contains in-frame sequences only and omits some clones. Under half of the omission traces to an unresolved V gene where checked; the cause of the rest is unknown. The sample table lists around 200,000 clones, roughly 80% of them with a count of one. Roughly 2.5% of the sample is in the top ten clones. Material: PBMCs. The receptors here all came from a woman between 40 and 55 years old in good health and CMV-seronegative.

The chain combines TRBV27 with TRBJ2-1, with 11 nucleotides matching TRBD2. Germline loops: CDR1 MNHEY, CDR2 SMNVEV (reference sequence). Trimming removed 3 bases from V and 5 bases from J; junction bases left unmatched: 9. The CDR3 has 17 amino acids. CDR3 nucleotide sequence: TGTGCCAGCAGTTTGGAGACCGGGACTAGCGGAAACAATGAGCAGTTCTTC. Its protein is CASSLETGTSGNNEQFF.

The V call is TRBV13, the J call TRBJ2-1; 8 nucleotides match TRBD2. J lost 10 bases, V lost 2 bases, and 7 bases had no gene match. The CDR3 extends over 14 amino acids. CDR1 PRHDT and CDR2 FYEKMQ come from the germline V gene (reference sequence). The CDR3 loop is CASSLLGLAGEQFF. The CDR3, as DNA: TGTGCCAGCAGCTTATTGGGTCTAGCGGGCGAGCAGTTCTTC. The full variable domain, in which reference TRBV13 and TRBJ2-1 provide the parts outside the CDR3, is AAGVIQSPRHLIKEKRETATLKCYPIPRHDTVYWYQQGPGQDPQFLISFYEKMQSDKGSIPDRFSAQQFSDYHSELNMSSLELGDSALYFCASSLLGLAGEQFFGPGTRLTVL.

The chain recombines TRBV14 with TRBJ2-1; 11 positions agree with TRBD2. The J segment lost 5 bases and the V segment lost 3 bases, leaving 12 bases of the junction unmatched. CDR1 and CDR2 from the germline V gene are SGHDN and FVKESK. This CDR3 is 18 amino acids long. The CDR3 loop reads CASSHLAGGPWANNEQFF. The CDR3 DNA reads TGTGCCAGCAGCCATTTAGCGGGAGGGCCCTGGGCCAACAATGAGCAGTTCTTC. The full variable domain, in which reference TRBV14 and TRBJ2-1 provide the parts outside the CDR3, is EAGVTQFPSHSVIEKGQTVTLRCDPISGHDNLYWYRRVMGKEIKFLLHFVKESKQDESGMPNNRFLAERTGGTYSTLKVQPAELEDSGVYFCASSHLAGGPWANNEQFFGPGTRLTVL.

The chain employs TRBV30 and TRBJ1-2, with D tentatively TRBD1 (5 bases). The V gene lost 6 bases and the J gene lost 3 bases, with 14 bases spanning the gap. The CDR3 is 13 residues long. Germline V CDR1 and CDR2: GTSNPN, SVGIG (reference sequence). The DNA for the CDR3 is TGTGCCTGCGGGACTGCTCGTGACTATGGCTACACCTTC. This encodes CACGTARDYGYTF.

The CDR3 sequence: CASSDSGVVNTEAFF. In DNA form, the CDR3 reads TGTGCCAGCAGTGACTCTGGAGTTGTGAACACTGAAGCTTTCTTT. The chain is built from TRBV6-4 and TRBJ1-1, with no clear D. Germline CDR1 and CDR2: MRHNA and SNTAGT. This CDR3 has 15 residues. Trimming pared 0 bases from V and 0 bases from J, leaving 8 bases between.

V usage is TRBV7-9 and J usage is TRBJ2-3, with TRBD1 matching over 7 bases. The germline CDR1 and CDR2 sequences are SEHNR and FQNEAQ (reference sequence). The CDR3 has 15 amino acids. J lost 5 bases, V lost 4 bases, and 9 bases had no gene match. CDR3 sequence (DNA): TGTGCCAGCAGCTCGGGACAGTGGACAGGAGATACGCAGTATTTT. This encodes CASSSGQWTGDTQYF.

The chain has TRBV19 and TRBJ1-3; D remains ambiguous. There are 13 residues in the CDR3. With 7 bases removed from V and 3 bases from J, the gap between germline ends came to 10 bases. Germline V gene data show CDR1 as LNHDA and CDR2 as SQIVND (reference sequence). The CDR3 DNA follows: TGTGCCAGTACCCCTCCTTATGGAAACACCATATATTTT. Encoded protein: CASTPPYGNTIYF.

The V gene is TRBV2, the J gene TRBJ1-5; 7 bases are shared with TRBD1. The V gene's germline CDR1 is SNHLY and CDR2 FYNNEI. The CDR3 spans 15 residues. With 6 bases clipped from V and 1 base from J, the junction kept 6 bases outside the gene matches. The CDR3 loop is CASREQGTSNQPQHF. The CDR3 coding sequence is TGTGCCAGCAGAGAACAGGGGACAAGCAATCAGCCCCAGCATTTT. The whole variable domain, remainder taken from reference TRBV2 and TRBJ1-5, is EPEVTQTPSHQVTQMGQEVILRCVPISNHLYFYWYRQILGQKVEFLVSFYNNEISEKSEIFDDQFSVERPDGSNFTLKIRSTKLEDSAMYFCASREQGTSNQPQHFGDGTRLSIL.

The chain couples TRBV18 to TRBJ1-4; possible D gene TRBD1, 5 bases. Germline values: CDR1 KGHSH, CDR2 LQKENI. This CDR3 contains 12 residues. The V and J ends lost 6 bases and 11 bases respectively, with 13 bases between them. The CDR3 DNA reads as TGTGCCAGCTCCCCTACCGACAGCAAACTGTTTTTT. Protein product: CASSPTDSKLFF.

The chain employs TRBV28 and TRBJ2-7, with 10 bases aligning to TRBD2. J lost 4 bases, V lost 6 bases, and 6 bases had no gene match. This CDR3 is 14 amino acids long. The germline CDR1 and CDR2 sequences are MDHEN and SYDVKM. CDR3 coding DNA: TGTGCCAGCAGCCCGGGACTAGCGTATTACGAGCAGTACTTC. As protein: CASSPGLAYYEQYF.

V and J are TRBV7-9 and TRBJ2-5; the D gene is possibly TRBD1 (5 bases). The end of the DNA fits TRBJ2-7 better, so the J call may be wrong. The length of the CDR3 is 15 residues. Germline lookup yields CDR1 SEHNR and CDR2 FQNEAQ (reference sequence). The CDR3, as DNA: TGTGCCAGCACCCAGAATACAGGAACGGGCTACGAGCAGTACTTC. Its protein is CASTQNTGTGYEQYF.

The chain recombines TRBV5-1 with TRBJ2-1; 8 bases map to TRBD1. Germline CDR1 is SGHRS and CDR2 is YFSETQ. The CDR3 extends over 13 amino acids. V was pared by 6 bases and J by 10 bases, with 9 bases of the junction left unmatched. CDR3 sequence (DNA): TGCGCCAGCACGAGACAGGGGAATAACGAGCAGTTCTTC. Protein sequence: CASTRQGNNEQFF.

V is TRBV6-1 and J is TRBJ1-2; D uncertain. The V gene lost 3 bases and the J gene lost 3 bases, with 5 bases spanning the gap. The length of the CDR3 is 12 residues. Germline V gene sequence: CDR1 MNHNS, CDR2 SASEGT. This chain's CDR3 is CASSDLDYGYTF. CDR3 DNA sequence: TGTGCCAGCAGTGATCTTGACTATGGCTACACCTTC.

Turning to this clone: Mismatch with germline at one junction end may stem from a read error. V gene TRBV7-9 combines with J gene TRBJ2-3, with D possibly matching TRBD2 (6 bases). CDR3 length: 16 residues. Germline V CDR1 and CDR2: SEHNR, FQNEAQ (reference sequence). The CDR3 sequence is CASSLVGGMGTDTQYF. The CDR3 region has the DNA TGTGCCAGCAGCTTAGTTGGCGGGATGGGCACCGATACGCAGTATTTT.

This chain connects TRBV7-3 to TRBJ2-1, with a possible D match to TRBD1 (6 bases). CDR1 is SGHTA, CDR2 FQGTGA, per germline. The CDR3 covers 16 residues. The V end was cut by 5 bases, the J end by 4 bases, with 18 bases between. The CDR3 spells CASSPTDRMSYNEQFF. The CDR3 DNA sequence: TGTGCCAGCAGCCCTACCGACAGGATGTCTTACAATGAGCAGTTCTTC.

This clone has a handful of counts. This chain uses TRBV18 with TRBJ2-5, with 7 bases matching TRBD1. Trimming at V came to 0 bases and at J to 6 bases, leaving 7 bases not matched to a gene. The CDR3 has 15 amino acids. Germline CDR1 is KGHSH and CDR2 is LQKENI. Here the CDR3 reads CASSPPGQRPQTQYF. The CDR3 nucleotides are TGTGCCAGCTCACCACCGGGACAGCGCCCTCAGACCCAGTACTTC.

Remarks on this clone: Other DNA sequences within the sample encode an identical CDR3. The DNA of the CDR3 is TGTGCCAGCAACCCGACAGGTAGCAATCAGCCCCAGCATTTT. Residues: CASNPTGSNQPQHF. The chain has TRBV6-1 and TRBJ1-5; D is perhaps TRBD1 (6 bases). Trimming took 7 bases from V and 0 from J, leaving 10 bases between them. The CDR3 sequence is 14 residues long. The germline V gene encodes CDR1 MNHNS and CDR2 SASEGT.

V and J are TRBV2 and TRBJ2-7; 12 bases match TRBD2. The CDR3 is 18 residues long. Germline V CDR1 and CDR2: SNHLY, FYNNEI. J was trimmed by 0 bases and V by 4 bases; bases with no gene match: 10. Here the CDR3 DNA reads TGTGCCAGCAGTGGGTCTAGCGGGAGGGCCCGCTTCTCCTACGAGCAGTACTTC. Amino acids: CASSGSSGRARFSYEQYF. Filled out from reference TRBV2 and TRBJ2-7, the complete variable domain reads EPEVTQTPSHQVTQMGQEVILRCVPISNHLYFYWYRQILGQKVEFLVSFYNNEISEKSEIFDDQFSVERPDGSNFTLKIRSTKLEDSAMYFCASSGSSGRARFSYEQYFGPGTRLTVT.

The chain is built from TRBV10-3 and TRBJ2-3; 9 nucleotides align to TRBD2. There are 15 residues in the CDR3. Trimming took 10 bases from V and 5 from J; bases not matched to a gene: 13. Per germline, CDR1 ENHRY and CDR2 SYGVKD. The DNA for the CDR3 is TGTGCCAGTGCTACCGCGGGAGGGCACGGAGATACGCAGTATTTT. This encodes CASATAGGHGDTQYF.

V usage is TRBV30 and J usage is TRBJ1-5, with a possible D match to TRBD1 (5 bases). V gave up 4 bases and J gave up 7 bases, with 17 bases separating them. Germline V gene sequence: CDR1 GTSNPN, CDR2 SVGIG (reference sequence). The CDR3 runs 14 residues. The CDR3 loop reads CAWIPKGYDQPQHF. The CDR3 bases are TGTGCCTGGATACCCAAGGGGTACGACCAGCCCCAGCATTTT. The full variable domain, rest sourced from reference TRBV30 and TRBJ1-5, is SQTIHQWPATLVQPVGSPLSLECTVEGTSNPNLYWYRQAAGRGLQLLFYSVGIGQISSEVPQNLSASRPQDRQFILSSKKLLLSDSGFYLCAWIPKGYDQPQHFGDGTRLSIL.

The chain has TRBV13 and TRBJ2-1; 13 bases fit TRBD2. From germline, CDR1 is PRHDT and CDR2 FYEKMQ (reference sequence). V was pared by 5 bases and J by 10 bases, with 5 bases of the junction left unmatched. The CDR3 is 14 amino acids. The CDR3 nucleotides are TGTGCCAGCAGCGAACGACTAGCGGGAGGCGAGCAGTTCTTC. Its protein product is CASSERLAGGEQFF.

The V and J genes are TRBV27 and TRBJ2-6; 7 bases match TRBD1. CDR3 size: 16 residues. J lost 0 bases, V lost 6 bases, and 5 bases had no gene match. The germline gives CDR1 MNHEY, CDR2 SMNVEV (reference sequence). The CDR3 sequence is CASRQTGNSGANVLTF. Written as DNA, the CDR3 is TGTGCCAGCAGGCAGACAGGGAACTCTGGGGCCAACGTCCTGACTTTC.

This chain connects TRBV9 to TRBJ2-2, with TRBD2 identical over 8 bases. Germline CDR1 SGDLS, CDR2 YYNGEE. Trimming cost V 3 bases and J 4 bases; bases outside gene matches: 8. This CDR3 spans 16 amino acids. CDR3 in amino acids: CASSGLREGITGELFF. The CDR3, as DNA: TGTGCCAGCAGCGGACTTCGGGAGGGGATCACCGGGGAGCTGTTTTTT.

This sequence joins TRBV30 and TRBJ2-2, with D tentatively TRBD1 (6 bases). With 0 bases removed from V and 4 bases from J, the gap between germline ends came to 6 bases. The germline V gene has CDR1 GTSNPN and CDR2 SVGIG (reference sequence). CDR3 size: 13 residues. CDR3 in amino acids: CAWSVGGTGELFF. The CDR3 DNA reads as TGTGCCTGGAGTGTAGGGGGCACCGGGGAGCTGTTTTTT.

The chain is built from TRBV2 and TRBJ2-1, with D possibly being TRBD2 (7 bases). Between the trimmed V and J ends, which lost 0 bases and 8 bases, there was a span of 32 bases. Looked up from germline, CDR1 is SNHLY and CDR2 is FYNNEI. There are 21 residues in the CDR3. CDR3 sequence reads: CASSEAGGGQRSFFGYDEQFF. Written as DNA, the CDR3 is TGTGCCAGCAGTGAAGCGGGAGGGGGACAACGCTCGTTTTTTGGGTACGATGAGCAGTTCTTC.

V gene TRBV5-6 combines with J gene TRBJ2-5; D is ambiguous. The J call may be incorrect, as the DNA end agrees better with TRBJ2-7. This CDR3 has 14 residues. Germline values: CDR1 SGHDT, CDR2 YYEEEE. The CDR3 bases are TGTGCCAGCAGCTTGCTTGCTGGGCCATACGAGCAGTACTTC. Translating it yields CASSLLAGPYEQYF.